A selection of T cell receptor beta chains follows, all from one sample in a study of early T cells in non-severe SARS-CoV-2 infection. A single record per CDR3 protein comes from TCRdb applying MiXCR to the 5' RACE reads. The table records more than 50,000 distinct CDR3 sequences, around an eighth of them present only once. Source: whole blood, taken at baseline. The receptors here all came from an adult who was a healthcare worker with PCR-confirmed SARS-CoV-2 infection or an uninfected control (not recorded which). Each CDR3 is given with its conserved first and last residue. The order of the fields is clone size, D gene, J gene, V gene, CDR3 protein, CDR3 DNA. The D gene is left open where the match is weak. Part of the rows lack a size; the others show once, few, many or a class for expanded clones.

abundance: few; d_gene: .; j_gene: TRBJ2-1; v_gene: TRBV20-1; CDR3aa: CSAREGLLPSAEQFF; CDR3nt: TGCAGTGCTAGAGAGGGCCTACTGCCGTCCGCTGAGCAGTTCTTC
abundance: many; d_gene: .; j_gene: TRBJ2-2; v_gene: TRBV7-9; CDR3aa: CASSLDRTGELFF; CDR3nt: TGTGCCAGCAGCTTAGACAGGACCGGGGAGCTGTTTTTT
abundance: few; d_gene: .; j_gene: TRBJ2-3; v_gene: TRBV5-6; CDR3aa: CASSQNLRDTQYF; CDR3nt: TGTGCCAGCAGCCAGAATCTTAGAGATACGCAGTATTTT
abundance: .; d_gene: .; j_gene: TRBJ2-3; v_gene: TRBV18; CDR3aa: CASSLTPTDTQYF; CDR3nt: TGTGCCAGCTCACTTACCCCCACAGATACGCAGTATTTT
abundance: once; d_gene: .; j_gene: TRBJ2-7; v_gene: TRBV9; CDR3aa: CASSRGADSYEQYF; CDR3nt: TGTGCCAGCAGCCGCGGGGCAGACTCCTACGAGCAGTACTTC
abundance: .; d_gene: .; j_gene: TRBJ2-7; v_gene: TRBV29-1; CDR3aa: CSVVGGAFSYEQYF; CDR3nt: TGCAGCGTTGTAGGCGGGGCCTTTTCCTACGAGCAGTACTTC
abundance: .; d_gene: TRBD2; j_gene: TRBJ2-2; v_gene: TRBV27; CDR3aa: CASSPRLAAGELFF; CDR3nt: TGTGCCAGCAGTCCGAGACTAGCGGCCGGGGAGCTGTTTTTT
abundance: .; d_gene: .; j_gene: TRBJ2-7; v_gene: TRBV6-5; CDR3aa: CASRSSTYEQYF; CDR3nt: TGTGCCAGCAGATCTAGCACCTACGAGCAGTACTTC
abundance: many; d_gene: TRBD1; j_gene: TRBJ1-2; v_gene: TRBV28; CDR3aa: CASMGSGTGGLEGYTF; CDR3nt: TGTGCCAGCATGGGTTCTGGGACAGGGGGCTTGGAAGGCTACACCTTC
abundance: .; d_gene: .; j_gene: TRBJ2-1; v_gene: TRBV30; CDR3aa: CAWSVIGLVYNEQFF; CDR3nt: TGTGCCTGGAGTGTAATAGGACTTGTATACAATGAGCAGTTCTTC
abundance: many; d_gene: .; j_gene: TRBJ2-7; v_gene: TRBV18; CDR3aa: CASSQYRDTLYEQYF; CDR3nt: TGTGCCAGCTCACAATACCGGGACACGCTCTACGAGCAGTACTTC
abundance: many; d_gene: TRBD1; j_gene: TRBJ2-7; v_gene: TRBV2; CDR3aa: CASSLPGQGEFYEQYF; CDR3nt: TGTGCCAGCAGTCTCCCGGGACAGGGGGAATTCTACGAGCAGTACTTC
abundance: few; d_gene: TRBD2; j_gene: TRBJ2-3; v_gene: TRBV7-9; CDR3aa: CASSPGLAGRHTDTQYF; CDR3nt: TGTGCCAGCAGCCCGGGACTAGCGGGGCGACACACAGATACGCAGTATTTT
abundance: few; d_gene: TRBD2; j_gene: TRBJ2-1; v_gene: TRBV18; CDR3aa: CASSPQTSGKNEQFF; CDR3nt: TGTGCCAGCTCACCCCAGACAAGCGGGAAGAATGAGCAGTTCTTC
abundance: few; d_gene: .; j_gene: TRBJ2-1; v_gene: TRBV11-3; CDR3aa: CASRPGVGGEQFF; CDR3nt: TGTGCCAGCAGACCAGGCGTAGGAGGGGAGCAGTTCTTC
abundance: .; d_gene: .; j_gene: TRBJ2-5; v_gene: TRBV18; CDR3aa: CASSPRIQETQYF; CDR3nt: TGTGCCAGCTCACCCAGAATCCAAGAGACCCAGTACTTC
abundance: many; d_gene: .; j_gene: TRBJ2-7; v_gene: TRBV29-1; CDR3aa: CSVVGTTYEQYF; CDR3nt: TGCAGCGTTGTTGGGACGACCTACGAGCAGTACTTC
abundance: few; d_gene: TRBD2; j_gene: TRBJ2-1; v_gene: TRBV28; CDR3aa: CASSPAGGMYNEQFF; CDR3nt: TGTGCCAGCAGCCCGGCGGGAGGGATGTACAATGAGCAGTTCTTC
abundance: many; d_gene: TRBD2; j_gene: TRBJ2-1; v_gene: TRBV20-1; CDR3aa: CSARGLAPSNEQFF; CDR3nt: TGCAGTGCTAGGGGACTAGCGCCTTCCAATGAGCAGTTCTTC
abundance: many; d_gene: TRBD2; j_gene: TRBJ2-5; v_gene: TRBV5-4; CDR3aa: CASSLGGTRTSPETQYF; CDR3nt: TGTGCCAGCAGCTTGGGGGGGACTAGGACCTCCCCAGAGACCCAGTACTTC
abundance: few; d_gene: .; j_gene: TRBJ1-2; v_gene: TRBV12-3/TRBV12-4; CDR3aa: CASSSGTTDYGYTF; CDR3nt: TGTGCCAGCAGTTCAGGGACGACGGACTATGGCTACACCTTC
abundance: many; d_gene: .; j_gene: TRBJ2-3; v_gene: TRBV3-1; CDR3aa: CASSPIWEDTQYF; CDR3nt: TGTGCCAGCAGCCCCATTTGGGAAGATACGCAGTATTTT
abundance: few; d_gene: .; j_gene: TRBJ2-1; v_gene: TRBV12-3/TRBV12-4; CDR3aa: CASSPGAGPYNEQFF; CDR3nt: TGTGCCAGCAGTCCGGGGGCGGGCCCCTACAATGAGCAGTTCTTC
abundance: .; d_gene: .; j_gene: TRBJ1-5; v_gene: TRBV6-9; CDR3aa: CASKPFGPQHF; CDR3nt: TGTGCCAGCAAACCTTTTGGGCCCCAGCATTTT
abundance: .; d_gene: .; j_gene: TRBJ1-2; v_gene: TRBV19; CDR3aa: CASTGEVYGYTF; CDR3nt: TGTGCCAGTACCGGAGAAGTCTATGGCTACACCTTC
abundance: few; d_gene: .; j_gene: TRBJ2-5; v_gene: TRBV29-1; CDR3aa: CSVTRGDDETQYF; CDR3nt: TGCAGCGTTACGAGGGGGGATGACGAGACCCAGTACTTC
abundance: .; d_gene: .; j_gene: TRBJ2-2; v_gene: TRBV7-9; CDR3aa: CASSPELPTGELFF; CDR3nt: TGTGCCAGCAGCCCTGAGTTACCCACCGGGGAGCTGTTTTTT
abundance: few; d_gene: .; j_gene: TRBJ1-5; v_gene: TRBV6-5; CDR3aa: CASSRWVGASNQPQHF; CDR3nt: TGTGCCAGCAGTCGGTGGGTAGGAGCTAGCAATCAGCCCCAGCATTTT
abundance: medium-sized; d_gene: TRBD2; j_gene: TRBJ2-5; v_gene: TRBV29-1; CDR3aa: CSVEVGGRETQYF; CDR3nt: TGCAGCGTTGAAGTCGGGGGGAGAGAGACCCAGTACTTC
abundance: .; d_gene: .; j_gene: TRBJ2-2; v_gene: TRBV27; CDR3aa: CASSKSKGHGELFF; CDR3nt: TGTGCCAGCAGCAAGAGTAAGGGGCACGGGGAGCTGTTTTTT
abundance: .; d_gene: TRBD1; j_gene: TRBJ1-4; v_gene: TRBV30; CDR3aa: CAWKTGGFEKLFF; CDR3nt: TGTGCCTGGAAGACAGGGGGCTTTGAAAAACTGTTTTTT
abundance: .; d_gene: TRBD2; j_gene: TRBJ2-5; v_gene: TRBV7-9; CDR3aa: CASSIGTSGRWQETQYF; CDR3nt: TGTGCCAGCAGCATCGGGACTAGCGGGAGGTGGCAAGAGACCCAGTACTTC
abundance: few; d_gene: .; j_gene: TRBJ2-3; v_gene: TRBV3-1; CDR3aa: CASSGGDTQYF; CDR3nt: TGTGCCAGCAGCGGGGGAGATACGCAGTATTTT
abundance: once; d_gene: .; j_gene: TRBJ1-5; v_gene: TRBV6-2/TRBV6-3; CDR3aa: CASKPGGGQPQHF; CDR3nt: TGTGCCAGCAAGCCCGGGGGCGGACAGCCCCAGCATTTT
abundance: few; d_gene: .; j_gene: TRBJ1-2; v_gene: TRBV6-1; CDR3aa: CASRSQGIGYTF; CDR3nt: TGTGCCAGCAGGTCCCAGGGGATTGGCTACACCTTC
abundance: few; d_gene: TRBD2; j_gene: TRBJ2-3; v_gene: TRBV28; CDR3aa: CASSLRLAGGRLTDTQYF; CDR3nt: TGTGCCAGCAGTTTACGACTAGCGGGGGGGCGCCTCACAGATACGCAGTATTTT
abundance: many; d_gene: .; j_gene: TRBJ2-2; v_gene: TRBV19; CDR3aa: CASSIATGNTGELFF; CDR3nt: TGTGCCAGTAGTATAGCCACAGGGAACACCGGGGAGCTGTTTTTT
abundance: few; d_gene: TRBD1; j_gene: TRBJ1-1; v_gene: TRBV2; CDR3aa: CASRGDRGEAFF; CDR3nt: TGTGCCAGCAGAGGGGACAGGGGAGAAGCTTTCTTT
abundance: .; d_gene: .; j_gene: TRBJ1-1; v_gene: TRBV6-2/TRBV6-3; CDR3aa: CASTLQGNTEAFF; CDR3nt: TGTGCCAGCACTTTACAGGGAAACACTGAAGCTTTCTTT
abundance: few; d_gene: TRBD2; j_gene: TRBJ2-5; v_gene: TRBV12-3/TRBV12-4; CDR3aa: CASSFTSGGDQETQYF; CDR3nt: TGTGCCAGCAGTTTTACTAGCGGGGGAGACCAAGAGACCCAGTACTTC
abundance: .; d_gene: .; j_gene: TRBJ2-2; v_gene: TRBV6-2/TRBV6-3; CDR3aa: CASRRAGELFF; CDR3nt: TGTGCCAGCAGAAGGGCCGGGGAGCTGTTTTTT
abundance: .; d_gene: .; j_gene: TRBJ2-4; v_gene: TRBV3-1; CDR3aa: CASSQVGQLQYF; CDR3nt: TGTGCCAGCAGCCAAGTGGGGCAGCTTCAGTACTTC
abundance: few; d_gene: .; j_gene: TRBJ2-1; v_gene: TRBV15; CDR3aa: CATSRDRVYGEQFF; CDR3nt: TGTGCCACCAGCAGAGATCGGGTTTATGGTGAGCAGTTCTTC
abundance: few; d_gene: .; j_gene: TRBJ2-7; v_gene: TRBV11-2; CDR3aa: CASSLDLSMDKQYF; CDR3nt: TGTGCCAGCAGCTTAGATCTTTCGATGGACAAACAGTACTTC
abundance: .; d_gene: TRBD2; j_gene: TRBJ2-3; v_gene: TRBV29-1; CDR3aa: CSGRLAGEADTQYF; CDR3nt: TGCAGCGGCCGACTAGCGGGAGAGGCAGATACGCAGTATTTT
abundance: .; d_gene: .; j_gene: TRBJ1-1; v_gene: TRBV28; CDR3aa: CASSPIGGMNTEAFF; CDR3nt: TGTGCCAGCAGTCCCATCGGGGGAATGAACACTGAAGCTTTCTTT
abundance: few; d_gene: .; j_gene: TRBJ2-7; v_gene: TRBV7-6; CDR3aa: CASSFGLNTYEQYF; CDR3nt: TGTGCCAGCAGCTTCGGACTCAACACCTACGAGCAGTACTTC
abundance: many; d_gene: .; j_gene: TRBJ2-3; v_gene: TRBV25-1; CDR3aa: CASSTGSADTQYF; CDR3nt: TGTGCCAGCAGTACAGGGTCCGCAGATACGCAGTATTTT
abundance: .; d_gene: .; j_gene: TRBJ2-2; v_gene: TRBV11-2; CDR3aa: CASSFRGADTGELFF; CDR3nt: TGTGCCAGCAGCTTCCGGGGGGCGGACACCGGGGAGCTGTTTTTT
abundance: few; d_gene: .; j_gene: TRBJ2-1; v_gene: TRBV6-2/TRBV6-3; CDR3aa: CASSHRDGQFF; CDR3nt: TGTGCCAGCAGTCACCGGGACGGTCAATTCTTC
abundance: once; d_gene: TRBD2; j_gene: TRBJ2-7; v_gene: TRBV9; CDR3aa: CASSPWTSGNEQYF; CDR3nt: TGTGCCAGCAGCCCCTGGACTAGCGGGAACGAGCAGTACTTC